The clone carrying this T cell receptor beta chain was counted a few times. Its antigen is currently unknown. This CDR3 contains 15 residues. Germline assignment: CDR1 SGHTA and CDR2 FQGTGA. V was trimmed by 2 bases and J by 5 bases, leaving 15 bases between them. This sample stems from a study of T cell repertoires in cytomegalovirus infection. Study overall: From public TCR beta signatures came an indication of both CMV infection and matching HLA type. Whole-study findings and limits: CMV carriers having the relevant HLA were flagged by cumulative public TCR beta family frequency. Dominating the ex vivo response were HLA-C-restricted CMV-specific TCR beta clonotypes.

MiXCR was run by TCRdb on the reads, yielding one entry per CDR3 protein. The table shows about 320,000 distinct CDR3 sequences, with 8% to 10% occurring only once. The sample comprised PBMCs. The V gene is TRBV7-3, the J gene TRBJ2-5; no definite D call. This sequence was found in a human donor in good health (CMV status not recorded). Some clones in this sample may be carry-over from other donors' samples. The CDR3 DNA reads as TGTGCCAGCAGCTTACTTCCAGGCCAGACGGAGACCCAGTACTTC. This codes for CASSLLPGQTETQYF.